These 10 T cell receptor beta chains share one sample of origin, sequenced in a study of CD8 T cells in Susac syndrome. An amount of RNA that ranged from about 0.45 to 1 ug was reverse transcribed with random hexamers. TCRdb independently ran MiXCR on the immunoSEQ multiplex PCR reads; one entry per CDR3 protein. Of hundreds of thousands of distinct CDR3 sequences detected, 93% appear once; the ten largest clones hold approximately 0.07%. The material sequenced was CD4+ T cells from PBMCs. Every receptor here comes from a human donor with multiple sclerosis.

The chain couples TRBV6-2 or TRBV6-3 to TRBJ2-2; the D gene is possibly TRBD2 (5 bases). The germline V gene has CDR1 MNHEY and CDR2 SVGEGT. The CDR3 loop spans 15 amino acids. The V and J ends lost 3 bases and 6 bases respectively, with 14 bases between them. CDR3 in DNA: TGTGCCAGCAGTTATGCTAGCTCAAATCCCGGGGAGCTGTTTTTT. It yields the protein CASSYASSNPGELFF.

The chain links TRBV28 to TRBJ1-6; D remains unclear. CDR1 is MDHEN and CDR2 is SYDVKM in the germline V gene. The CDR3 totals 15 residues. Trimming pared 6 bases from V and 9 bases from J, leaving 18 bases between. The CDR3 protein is CASSLPARLGSPLHF. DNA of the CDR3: TGTGCCAGCAGCCTACCAGCCAGGTTGGGTTCACCCCTCCACTTT.

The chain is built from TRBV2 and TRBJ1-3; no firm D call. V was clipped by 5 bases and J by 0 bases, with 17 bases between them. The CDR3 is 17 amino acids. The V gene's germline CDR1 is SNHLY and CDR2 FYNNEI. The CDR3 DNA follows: TGTGCCAGCAGTTTCACCCTAACTGCACTCTCTGGAAACACCATATATTTT. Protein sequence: CASSFTLTALSGNTIYF.

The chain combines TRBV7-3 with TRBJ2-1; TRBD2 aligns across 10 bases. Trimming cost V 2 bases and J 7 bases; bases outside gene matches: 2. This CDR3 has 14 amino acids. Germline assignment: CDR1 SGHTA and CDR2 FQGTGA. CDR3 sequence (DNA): TGTGCCAGCAGCTTAGCTAGCGGGAGTAATGAGCAGTTCTTC. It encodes CASSLASGSNEQFF.

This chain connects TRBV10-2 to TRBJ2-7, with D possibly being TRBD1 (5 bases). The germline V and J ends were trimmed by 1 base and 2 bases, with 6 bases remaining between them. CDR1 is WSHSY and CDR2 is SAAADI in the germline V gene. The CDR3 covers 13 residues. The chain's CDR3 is CASSEFRAYEQYF. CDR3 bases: TGCGCCAGCAGTGAGTTCAGGGCCTACGAGCAGTACTTC.

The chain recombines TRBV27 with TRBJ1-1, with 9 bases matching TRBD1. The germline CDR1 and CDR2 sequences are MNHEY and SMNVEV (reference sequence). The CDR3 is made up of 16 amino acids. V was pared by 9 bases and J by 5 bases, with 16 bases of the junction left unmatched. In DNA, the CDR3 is TGTGCCAGTAACTTAGTCCCGGGACAGGGAAGGACTGAAGCTTTCTTT. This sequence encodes CASNLVPGQGRTEAFF.

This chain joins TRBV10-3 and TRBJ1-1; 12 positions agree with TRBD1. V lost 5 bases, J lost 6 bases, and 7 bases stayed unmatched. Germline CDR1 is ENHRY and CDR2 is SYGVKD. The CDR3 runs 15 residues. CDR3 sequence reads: CAISPGQGAFAEAFF. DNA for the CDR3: TGTGCCATCAGTCCGGGACAGGGGGCGTTCGCTGAAGCTTTCTTT.

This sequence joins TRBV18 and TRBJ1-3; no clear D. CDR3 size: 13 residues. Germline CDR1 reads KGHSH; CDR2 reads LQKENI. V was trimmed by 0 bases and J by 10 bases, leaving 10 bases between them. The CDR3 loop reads CASSPPSRETIYF. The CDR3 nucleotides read TGTGCCAGCTCACCACCCTCGCGGGAAACCATATATTTT.

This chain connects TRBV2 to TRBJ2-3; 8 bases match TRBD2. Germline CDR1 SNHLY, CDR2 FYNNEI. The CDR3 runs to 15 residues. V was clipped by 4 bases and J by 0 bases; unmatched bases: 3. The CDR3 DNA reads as TGTGCCAGCAGTGGACTAGCGACTAGCACAGATACGCAGTATTTT. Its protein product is CASSGLATSTDTQYF. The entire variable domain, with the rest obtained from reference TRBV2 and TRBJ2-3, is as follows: EPEVTQTPSHQVTQMGQEVILRCVPISNHLYFYWYRQILGQKVEFLVSFYNNEISEKSEIFDDQFSVERPDGSNFTLKIRSTKLEDSAMYFCASSGLATSTDTQYFGPGTRLTVL.

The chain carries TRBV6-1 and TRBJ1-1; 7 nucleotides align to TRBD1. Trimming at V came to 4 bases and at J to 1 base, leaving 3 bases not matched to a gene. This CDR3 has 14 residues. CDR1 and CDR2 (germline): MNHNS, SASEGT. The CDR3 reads CASSVQGGNTEAFF. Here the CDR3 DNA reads TGTGCCAGCAGTGTGCAGGGGGGGAACACTGAAGCTTTCTTT.